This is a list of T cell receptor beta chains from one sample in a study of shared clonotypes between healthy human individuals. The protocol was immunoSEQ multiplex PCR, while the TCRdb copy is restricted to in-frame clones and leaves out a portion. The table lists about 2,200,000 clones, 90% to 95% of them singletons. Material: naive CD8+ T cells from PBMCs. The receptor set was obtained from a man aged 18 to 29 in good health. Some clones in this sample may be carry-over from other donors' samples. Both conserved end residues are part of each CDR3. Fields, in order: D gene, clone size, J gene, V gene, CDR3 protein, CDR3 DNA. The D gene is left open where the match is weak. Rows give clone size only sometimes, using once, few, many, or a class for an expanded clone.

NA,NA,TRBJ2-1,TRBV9,CASSPPGEAYNEQFF,TGTGCCAGCAGCCCCCCGGGGGAGGCCTACAATGAGCAGTTCTTC
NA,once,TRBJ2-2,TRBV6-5,CASSYFGVGTGELFF,TGTGCCAGCAGTTACTTCGGAGTGGGGACCGGGGAGCTGTTTTTT
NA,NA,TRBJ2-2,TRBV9,CASSVGGAFGATGELFF,TGTGCCAGCAGCGTAGGTGGTGCTTTTGGGGCCACCGGGGAGCTGTTTTTT
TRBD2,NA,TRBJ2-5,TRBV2,CASSEVGGWETQYF,TGTGCCAGCAGTGAAGTCGGGGGGTGGGAGACCCAGTACTTC
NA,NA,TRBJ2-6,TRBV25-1,CASSLDSSGANVLTF,TGTGCCAGCAGCTTAGACAGCTCTGGGGCCAACGTCCTGACTTTC
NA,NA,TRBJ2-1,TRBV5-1,CASSLGGAMGSYNEQFF,TGCGCCAGCAGCTTGGGCGGGGCAATGGGCTCCTACAATGAGCAGTTCTTC
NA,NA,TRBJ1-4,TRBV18,CASSPSGQGIAANEKLFF,TGTGCCAGCTCACCATCAGGACAAGGGATCGCGGCTAATGAAAAACTGTTTTTT
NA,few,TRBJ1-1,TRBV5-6,CASSSSNTEAFF,TGTGCCAGCAGCTCTTCGAACACTGAAGCTTTCTTT
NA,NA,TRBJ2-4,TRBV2,CASSERVVAKNIQYF,TGTGCCAGCAGTGAAAGGGTGGTGGCCAAAAACATTCAGTACTTC
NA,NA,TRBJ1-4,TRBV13,CASSLVGENEKLFF,TGTGCCAGCAGCTTAGTGGGAGAAAATGAAAAACTGTTTTTT
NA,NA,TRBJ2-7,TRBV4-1,CASSQGGTEQYF,TGCGCCAGCAGCCAAGGAGGGACCGAGCAGTACTTC
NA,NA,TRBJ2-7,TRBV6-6,CASSYSAGSYEQYF,TGTGCCAGCAGTTACAGTGCAGGGTCCTACGAGCAGTACTTC
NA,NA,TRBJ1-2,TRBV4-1,CASSLRTQSPDKYYGYTF,TGCGCCAGCAGCCTGAGAACCCAATCTCCCGACAAGTACTATGGCTACACCTTC
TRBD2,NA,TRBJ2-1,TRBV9,CASSVVGGSDEQFF,TGTGCCAGCAGCGTAGTGGGCGGGAGCGATGAGCAGTTCTTC
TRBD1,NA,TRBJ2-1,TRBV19,CASADTGGVGNEQFF,TGTGCCAGCGCCGATACAGGGGGCGTTGGGAATGAGCAGTTCTTC
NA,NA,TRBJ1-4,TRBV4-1,CASSMDSREEEKLFF,TGCGCCAGCAGCATGGACAGCCGGGAGGAAGAAAAACTGTTTTTT
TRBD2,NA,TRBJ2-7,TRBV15,CATSRVPGLAASYEQYF,TGTGCCACCAGCAGAGTGCCGGGACTAGCGGCTTCCTACGAGCAGTACTTC
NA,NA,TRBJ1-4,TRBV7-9,CASNPGAGAREKLFF,TGTGCCAGCAACCCCGGGGCAGGGGCAAGGGAAAAACTGTTTTTT
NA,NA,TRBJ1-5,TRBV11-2,CASSLYVDQPQHF,TGTGCCAGCAGCTTATACGTTGATCAGCCCCAGCATTTT
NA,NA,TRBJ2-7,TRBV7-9,CASSFRLSYEQYF,TGTGCCAGCAGCTTCCGCCTGTCCTACGAGCAGTACTTC
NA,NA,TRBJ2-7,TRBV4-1,CASSQPSGVGPGYEQYF,TGCGCCAGCAGCCAACCTTCGGGAGTAGGGCCGGGATACGAGCAGTACTTC
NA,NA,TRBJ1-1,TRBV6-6,CASSFPTVLNTEAFF,TGTGCCAGCAGTTTCCCGACCGTGTTGAACACTGAAGCTTTCTTT
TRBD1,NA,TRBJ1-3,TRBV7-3,CASSLSQGGYSGNTIYF,TGTGCCAGCAGCTTATCCCAGGGGGGATACTCTGGAAACACCATATATTTT
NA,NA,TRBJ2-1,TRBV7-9,CASSTPPGLGKYNEQFF,TGTGCCAGCAGCACCCCTCCGGGGTTGGGGAAATACAATGAGCAGTTCTTC
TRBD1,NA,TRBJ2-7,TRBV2,CASRPGTGSYEQYF,TGTGCCAGCAGACCCGGGACAGGATCCTACGAGCAGTACTTC
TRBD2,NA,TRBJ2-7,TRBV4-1,CASSQDQAGGLGEQYF,TGCGCCAGCAGCCAAGATCAGGCGGGAGGACTGGGTGAGCAGTACTTC
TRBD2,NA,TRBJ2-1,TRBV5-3,CARSWLKAGVYNEQFF,TGTGCCAGAAGCTGGCTAAAAGCGGGAGTGTACAATGAGCAGTTCTTC
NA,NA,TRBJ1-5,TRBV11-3,CASSLDAQDSNQPQHF,TGTGCCAGCAGCTTAGATGCACAGGACAGCAATCAGCCCCAGCATTTT
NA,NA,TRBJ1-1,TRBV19,CASSLQGTMNTEAFF,TGTGCCAGTAGTTTACAGGGCACTATGAACACTGAAGCTTTCTTT
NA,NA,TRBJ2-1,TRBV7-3,CASSSGRGSSYNEQFF,TGTGCCAGCAGTTCCGGTCGGGGTAGCTCCTACAATGAGCAGTTCTTC
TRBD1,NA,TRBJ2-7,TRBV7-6,CASSQNEVTGASSEQYF,TGTGCCAGCAGCCAAAACGAAGTGACAGGGGCCTCCTCTGAGCAGTACTTC
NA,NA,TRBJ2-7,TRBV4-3,CASSVGTSNYEQYF,TGCGCCAGCAGCGTAGGGACCTCGAACTACGAGCAGTACTTC
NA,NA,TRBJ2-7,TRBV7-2,CASSPGQRTYEQYF,TGTGCCAGCAGCCCGGGACAACGGACCTACGAGCAGTACTTC
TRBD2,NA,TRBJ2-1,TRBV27,CASSSRDYAGTSSYNEQFF,TGTGCCAGCAGCTCCCGGGACTACGCGGGAACGAGCTCCTACAATGAGCAGTTCTTC
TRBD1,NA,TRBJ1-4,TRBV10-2,CASTPVGTVDPTNEKLFF,TGCGCCAGCACTCCGGTCGGGACAGTTGATCCAACTAATGAAAAACTGTTTTTT
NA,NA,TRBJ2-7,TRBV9,CASSVRGTGYEQYF,TGTGCCAGCAGCGTCAGAGGGACGGGGTACGAGCAGTACTTC
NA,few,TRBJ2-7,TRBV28,CASSPLTYEQYF,TGTGCCAGCAGTCCCCTCACCTACGAGCAGTACTTC
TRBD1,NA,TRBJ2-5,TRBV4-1,CASSPDRAGETQYF,TGCGCCAGCAGCCCGGACAGGGCGGGAGAGACCCAGTACTTC
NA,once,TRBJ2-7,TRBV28,CASSFRAARGIYEQYF,TGTGCCAGCAGTTTTAGGGCAGCCAGGGGAATTTACGAGCAGTACTTC
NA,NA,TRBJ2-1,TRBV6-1,CASSEGTRAYNEQFF,TGTGCCAGCAGTGAAGGGACAAGGGCTTACAATGAGCAGTTCTTC
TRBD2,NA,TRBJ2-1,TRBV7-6,CASSLIAGPSYNEQFF,TGTGCCAGCAGCCTAATAGCGGGACCCTCCTACAATGAGCAGTTCTTC
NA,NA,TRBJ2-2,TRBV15,CATSRDTGESAGELFF,TGTGCCACCAGCAGAGATACCGGAGAAAGCGCCGGGGAGCTGTTTTTT
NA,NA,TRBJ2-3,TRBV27,CASSSYRPSGQRDTQYF,TGTGCCAGCAGTTCGTACCGCCCCTCGGGACAAAGGGATACGCAGTATTTT
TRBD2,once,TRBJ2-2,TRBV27,CASSSLSGSTTGELFF,TGTGCCAGCAGTTCCCTTAGCGGGAGCACCACCGGGGAGCTGTTTTTT
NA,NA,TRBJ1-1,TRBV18,CASSPSGTLGEAFF,TGTGCCAGCTCACCATCCGGGACGTTGGGTGAAGCTTTCTTT
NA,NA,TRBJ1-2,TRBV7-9,CASSLGSQPQYGYTF,TGTGCCAGCAGCTTAGGTTCACAACCCCAATATGGCTACACCTTC
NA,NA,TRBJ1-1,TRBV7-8,CASSLLKGLNTEAFF,TGTGCCAGCAGCTTATTGAAAGGACTGAACACTGAAGCTTTCTTT
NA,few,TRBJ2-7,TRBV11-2,CASSLGQSYEQYF,TGTGCCAGCAGCTTAGGACAGAGCTACGAGCAGTACTTC
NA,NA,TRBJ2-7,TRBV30,CAWRRSSSYEQYF,TGTGCCTGGAGGAGAAGCAGTTCCTACGAGCAGTACTTC
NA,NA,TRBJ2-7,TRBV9,CASSSSQTRDEQYF,TGTGCCAGCAGCTCAAGCCAGACCAGGGACGAGCAGTACTTC
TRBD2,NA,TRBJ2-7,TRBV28,CASSLVSGGTSSYEQYF,TGTGCCAGCAGTTTAGTATCGGGGGGGACCAGCTCCTACGAGCAGTACTTC
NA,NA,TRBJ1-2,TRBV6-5,CASSYAQGYGYTF,TGTGCCAGCAGTTACGCGCAGGGCTATGGCTACACCTTC
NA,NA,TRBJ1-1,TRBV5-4,CASSLERGGGTEAFF,TGTGCCAGCAGCTTGGAACGTGGGGGAGGCACTGAAGCTTTCTTT
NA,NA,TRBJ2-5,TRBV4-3,CASSRVQFGGETQYF,TGCGCCAGCAGCCGGGTTCAGTTCGGAGGAGAGACCCAGTACTTC
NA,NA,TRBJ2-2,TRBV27,CASSLIGPGELFF,TGTGCCAGCAGTTTGATCGGCCCCGGGGAGCTGTTTTTT